This record concerns one T cell receptor (beta chain) sequence. Its antigen remains unknown. This PCR relied on a set of 60 Vbeta primers and 13 Jbeta primers. Only in-frame clones appear in the TCRdb table, and some are missing; sequencing was by immunoSEQ multiplex PCR. The sample shows approximately 120,000 clones, about two thirds of them seen only once. This entry belongs to a study of cytomegalovirus exposure and HLA in healthy donors. V lost 7 bases, J lost 7 bases, and 20 bases lay in between. The germline V gene has CDR1 MDHEN and CDR2 SYDVKM. The CDR3 consists of 14 residues. Study results and limitations: Sequencing likely produced, as an artifact, a cluster of highly shared sequence variants. Common viral pathogens seemed to be connected with several of the most significant clusters, according to a later analysis. Most TCR sequences were uncommon, yet certain public TCRs appeared in many donors.

The rearrangement joins TRBV28 to TRBJ2-7, with D tentatively TRBD1 (6 bases). This TCR was sampled from a man aged 30 to 45 in good health and CMV-seronegative. Sequencing used PBMCs. Here the CDR3 reads CASKLVKGELEQYF. The DNA for the CDR3 is TGTGCCAGCAAGCTGGTCAAGGGGGAGCTAGAGCAGTACTTC.